Shown below are 3 T cell receptor beta chains from a single sample sequenced in a study of immune evolution from preneoplasia to lung adenocarcinoma. Produced via immunoSEQ multiplex PCR; TCRdb's table is partial and in-frame only. The table has about 6,500 clones, more than 75% seen once. The sequencing input was FFPE lung adenocarcinoma in situ tissue. The receptors come from a donor aged 70 or older with lung adenocarcinoma.

This clone appeared a single time. This chain connects TRBV9 to TRBJ1-1; tentatively, D is TRBD1 (6 bases). V lost 1 base and J 1 base, leaving 11 bases between the germline ends. Per germline, CDR1 SGDLS and CDR2 YYNGEE. This CDR3 is built from 15 residues. The chain's CDR3 is CASSVNRAPNTEAFF. CDR3 DNA: TGTGCCAGCAGCGTAAACAGGGCCCCGAACACTGAAGCTTTCTTT.

This chain uses TRBV5-6 with TRBJ2-7; maybe TRBD1 (6 bases). Trimming pared 6 bases from V and 3 bases from J, leaving 19 bases between. The germline gives CDR1 SGHDT, CDR2 YYEEEE. This CDR3 has 15 amino acids. CDR3 bases: TGTGCCAGCACCGGACTCCGGGACAACCTCTACGAGCAGTACTTC. Amino acid sequence: CASTGLRDNLYEQYF.

The rearrangement joins TRBV6-5 to TRBJ1-3; D remains unclear. Germline V gene data show CDR1 as MNHEY and CDR2 as SVGAGI. The CDR3 length is 11 residues. V shed 2 bases and J shed 4 bases, with 0 bases lying between them. The CDR3 region is CASSYGNTIYF. Here the CDR3 DNA reads TGTGCCAGCAGTTACGGAAACACCATATATTTT.